One sample yielded the 29 T cell receptor beta chains listed below, sequenced in a study of chemoradiotherapy in HPV16-positive cancers. The assay was immunoSEQ multiplex PCR, and TCRdb's table has in-frame clones only and misses some. The sample holds around 22,000 clones, just under 95% seen once. The material was blood, obtained from a patient who underwent chemoradiotherapy. Source of these receptors: a human donor with HPV-associated anogenital cancer.

The rearrangement uses TRBV2 and TRBJ1-6, with 7 bases identical to TRBD1. The CDR3 is made up of 17 amino acids. The V segment lost 5 bases and the J segment 10 bases; nucleotides outside the gene matches: 17. From germline, CDR1 is SNHLY and CDR2 FYNNEI. The CDR3 DNA sequence: TGTGCCAGCAGTAACTATATAGGGATGACAGGGAGCTCACCCCTCCACTTT. Translating it yields CASSNYIGMTGSSPLHF. The variable domain in full, with the rest retrieved from reference TRBV2 and TRBJ1-6, is EPEVTQTPSHQVTQMGQEVILRCVPISNHLYFYWYRQILGQKVEFLVSFYNNEISEKSEIFDDQFSVERPDGSNFTLKIRSTKLEDSAMYFCASSNYIGMTGSSPLHFGNGTRLTVT.

The rearrangement joins TRBV5-5 to TRBJ2-5; D remains unclear. From germline, CDR1 is SGHKS and CDR2 YYEKEE (reference sequence). CDR3 length: 11 amino acids. V shed 3 bases and J shed 1 base, with 1 base lying between them. In DNA, the CDR3 is TGTGCCAGCAGCTCCCAAGAGACCCAGTACTTC. Its translation is CASSSQETQYF.

V and J are TRBV9 and TRBJ2-1, with 9 bases aligning to TRBD2. The CDR3 contains 15 residues. Germline values: CDR1 SGDLS, CDR2 YYNGEE. The V segment lost 4 bases and the J segment 0 bases; nucleotides outside the gene matches: 2. The DNA for the CDR3 is TGTGCCAGCAGCATTAGCGGGAGCTCCTACAATGAGCAGTTCTTC. It codes for CASSISGSSYNEQFF.

The chain has TRBV5-5 and TRBJ1-5; TRBD1 is a possible D gene (5 bases). V lost 4 bases to trimming and J lost 0 bases, with 14 bases between them. The CDR3 is 16 residues long. Germline lookup yields CDR1 SGHKS and CDR2 YYEKEE (reference sequence). Written as DNA, the CDR3 is TGTGCCAGCAGCCAGGGATCTGTTCGTAGCAATCAGCCCCAGCATTTT. This sequence encodes CASSQGSVRSNQPQHF.

The chain combines TRBV6-4 with TRBJ1-6, with TRBD1 matching 7 bases. V dropped 6 bases and J dropped 7; count of bases not matched to a gene: 0. CDR1 is MRHNA and CDR2 is SNTAGT in the germline V gene. There are 12 residues in the CDR3. The CDR3 DNA sequence: TGTGCCAGCAGACAGGGGAATTCACCCCTCCACTTT. It is translated as CASRQGNSPLHF.

V usage is TRBV7-2 and J usage is TRBJ2-1; D is uncertain. Deletions cut 1 base from V and 9 bases from J, with 10 bases between. Germline assignment: CDR1 SGHTA and CDR2 FQGNSA. The CDR3 consists of 13 residues. CDR3 in DNA: TGTGCCAGCAGCTTAGTCACGCCTCCTGAGCAGTTCTTC. This translates into CASSLVTPPEQFF.

This chain uses TRBV16 with TRBJ1-4, with D uncertain. The CDR3 spans 14 residues. Germline loops: CDR1 KGHSY, CDR2 FQNENV. V was pared by 4 bases and J by 8 bases, with 14 bases between. The CDR3 DNA sequence: TGTGCCAGCAGCCCCCGGTCCCCGGCGGAAAAACTGTTTTTT. Its translation: CASSPRSPAEKLFF.

The chain recombines TRBV19 with TRBJ1-1, with TRBD1 identical over 9 bases. With V trimmed by 5 bases and J by 1 base, 5 bases remained unmatched. The CDR3 has 15 residues. Germline V gives CDR1 LNHDA, CDR2 SQIVND (reference sequence). CDR3 sequence reads: CASSPGTGTNTEAFF. In nucleotides, the CDR3 is TGTGCCAGTAGTCCCGGGACAGGGACGAACACTGAAGCTTTCTTT.

CDR3: CASSPTVRLNTEAFF. CDR3 DNA sequence: TGTGCCAGCAGTCCGACCGTTAGACTCAACACTGAAGCTTTCTTT. The chain recombines TRBV2 with TRBJ1-1; unclear D gene. Trimming took 5 bases from V and 2 from J, leaving 15 bases between them. Germline CDR1 reads SNHLY; CDR2 reads FYNNEI. This CDR3 region has 15 residues.

The genes are TRBV27 and TRBJ1-5; possible D gene TRBD1, 5 bases. V was trimmed by 7 bases and J by 5 bases, leaving 21 bases between them. The CDR3 is made up of 16 amino acids. Germline V gene sequence: CDR1 MNHEY, CDR2 SMNVEV (reference sequence). The CDR3, as DNA: TGTGCCAGCAAGTCTCAATCGGAGGGGAGGCATCAGCCCCAGCATTTT. Translation: CASKSQSEGRHQPQHF.

CDR3 DNA: TGTGCCAGCAGCTTAGTCCGGGAGAGCACAGATACGCAGTATTTT. Its translation is CASSLVRESTDTQYF. The chain employs TRBV7-2 and TRBJ2-3; maybe TRBD2 (6 bases). Trimming pared 1 base from V and 0 bases from J, leaving 8 bases between. Germline V gene data show CDR1 as SGHTA and CDR2 as FQGNSA. The CDR3 has 15 amino acids.

The rearrangement links TRBV14 to TRBJ2-5, with 10 bases aligning to TRBD2. The end of the DNA aligns better with TRBJ2-7, so the J call may be wrong. The CDR3 sequence is 14 residues long. The germline V gene encodes CDR1 SGHDN and CDR2 FVKESK. Here the CDR3 reads CASSQASGRAEQYF. The CDR3, as DNA: TGTGCCAGCAGCCAAGCGAGCGGGAGGGCCGAGCAGTACTTC.

Comments on this clone: A junction boundary mismatches the germline segment, possibly from a read error. CDR3 sequence: CASSQQGRVKTEAFF. The CDR3 bases are TGCGCCAGCAGCCAACAGGGGCGGGTGAAGACTGAAGCTTTCTTT. The chain employs TRBV10-2 and TRBJ1-1; 7 bases agree with TRBD1. The CDR3 is 15 residues long. Germline assignment: CDR1 WSHSY and CDR2 SAAADI.

This clone has just a few counts. The chain uses TRBV7-6 and TRBJ1-6; D might be TRBD1 (5 bases). V gave up 3 bases and J gave up 0 bases, with 9 bases separating them. CDR3 length: 16 residues. Germline V gene lookup returns CDR1 SGHVS and CDR2 FNYEAQ. The CDR3 here is CASSFGGSSYNSPLHF. The CDR3 DNA reads as TGTGCCAGCAGCTTTGGGGGGAGCTCCTATAATTCACCCCTCCACTTT.

The chain is built from TRBV2 and TRBJ1-1; D may be TRBD1 (5 bases). V shed 10 bases and J shed 10 bases, with 13 bases lying between them. Per the germline V gene, CDR1 is SNHLY and CDR2 is FYNNEI. The length of the CDR3 is 10 residues. The DNA of the CDR3 is TGTGCCACCGAAGACAGACGAGCTTTCTTT. Residues: CATEDRRAFF.

The chain recombines TRBV7-2 with TRBJ2-7; D is ambiguous. The ends were cut back, 1 base at V and 0 bases at J, with 10 bases in the middle. The CDR3 is 15 amino acids. The germline gives CDR1 SGHTA, CDR2 FQGNSA. The CDR3 nucleotides are TGTGCCAGCAGCTTAGGGGGAAGTCTCTCCTACGAGCAGTACTTC. It is translated as CASSLGGSLSYEQYF.

V and J are TRBV5-4 and TRBJ1-2, with D possibly TRBD1 on 5 matching bases. Germline assignment: CDR1 SGHNT and CDR2 YYREEE (reference sequence). Trimming removed 0 bases from V and 3 bases from J, with 9 bases in between. The CDR3 runs to 14 residues. The CDR3, as DNA: TGTGCCAGCAGCTTGGAGGGACTGGACTATGGCTACACCTTC. The encoded protein is CASSLEGLDYGYTF.

The rearrangement joins TRBV6-4 to TRBJ2-2, with 9 bases that match TRBD2. The CDR3 is 15 amino acids. V dropped 3 bases and J dropped 3; count of bases not matched to a gene: 2. The V gene's germline CDR1 is MRHNA and CDR2 SNTAGT. In DNA, the CDR3 is TGTGCCAGCAGTGAGGCGGGAGGGGACACCGGGGAGCTGTTTTTT. It yields the protein CASSEAGGDTGELFF.

This chain links TRBV7-2 with TRBJ1-2, with TRBD1 matching over 8 bases. The germline V gene has CDR1 SGHTA and CDR2 FQGNSA. CDR3 length equals 14 residues. V dropped 5 bases and J dropped 8; count of bases not matched to a gene: 10. As DNA, the CDR3 is TGTGCCAGCAGCGCCCTTCAGGGGGCAGAGGGCTACACCTTC. Amino acid sequence: CASSALQGAEGYTF.

The chain combines TRBV10-2 with TRBJ1-1, with TRBD1 matching 7 bases. The V segment lost 7 bases and the J segment 6 bases; nucleotides outside the gene matches: 14. CDR3 length equals 15 residues. The V gene's germline CDR1 is WSHSY and CDR2 SAAADI. The CDR3 DNA sequence: TGCGCCAGCAAAACAGGGGTGAGGGGCTACCCTGAAGCTTTCTTT. Residues: CASKTGVRGYPEAFF.

The chain uses TRBV2 and TRBJ2-3; 10 bases match TRBD2. The CDR3 is 15 amino acids. After removal of 7 bases from V and 1 base from J, the junction contained 5 bases not matched to a gene. Germline V lookup: CDR1 SNHLY, CDR2 FYNNEI. In DNA form, the CDR3 reads TGTGCCAGCAAGAATAGCGGGGGGCGCACAGATACGCAGTATTTT. This codes for CASKNSGGRTDTQYF.

The rearrangement links TRBV4-1 to TRBJ1-1; 7 bases match TRBD1. This CDR3 comprises 15 residues. J gave up 1 base and V 1 base, and 3 bases lay outside the gene matches. Germline values: CDR1 MGHRA, CDR2 YSYEKL. CDR3 region: CASSQAGTENTEAFF. The CDR3 bases are TGCGCCAGCAGCCAAGCCGGGACAGAGAACACTGAAGCTTTCTTT.

The rearrangement uses TRBV27 and TRBJ2-2; TRBD1 matches 7 bases. V trimming: 6 bases; J trimming: 0 bases; junction bases outside the gene matches: 7. This CDR3 contains 16 residues. CDR1 and CDR2 from the germline V gene are MNHEY and SMNVEV (reference sequence). CDR3 region: CASSFSDRANTGELFF. The CDR3 nucleotides are TGTGCCAGCAGCTTCAGTGACAGGGCGAACACCGGGGAGCTGTTTTTT.

This clone has only one observation. The gene calls are TRBV10-3 and TRBJ1-2; D gene unclear. This CDR3 is built from 13 residues. The germline gives CDR1 ENHRY, CDR2 SYGVKD. The V end lost 0 bases, the J end lost 2 bases, and 4 bases lay between the germline ends. The CDR3 reads CAISESGNYGYTF. The CDR3 DNA reads as TGTGCCATCAGTGAGTCAGGGAACTATGGCTACACCTTC.

The chain couples TRBV7-9 to TRBJ2-3; D may be TRBD1 or TRBD2 (5 bases each). Trimming left V 5 bases short and J 6 bases short, with 24 bases between. The germline V gene encodes CDR1 SEHNR and CDR2 FQNEAQ (reference sequence). The CDR3 totals 17 residues. In DNA, the CDR3 is TGTGCCAGCAGCCCAAAGGGACGGCCACCCTATACGGATACGCAGTATTTT. This codes for CASSPKGRPPYTDTQYF. Full variable domain (outside the CDR3, taken from reference TRBV7-9 and TRBJ2-3): DTGVSQNPRHKITKRGQNVTFRCDPISEHNRLYWYRQTLGQGPEFLTYFQNEAQLEKSRLLSDRFSAERPKGSFSTLEIQRTEQGDSAMYLCASSPKGRPPYTDTQYFGPGTRLTVL.

The rearrangement joins TRBV12-5 to TRBJ2-3, with TRBD2 as a possible D gene (6 bases). CDR3 length: 11 residues. Per germline, CDR1 LGHNT and CDR2 FRNRAP. Trimming took 6 bases from V and 6 from J, leaving 7 bases between them. The CDR3: CASGRGDTQYF. CDR3 sequence (DNA): TGTGCTAGTGGCCGGGGGGATACGCAGTATTTT.

This sequence joins TRBV19 and TRBJ1-5, with a weak D call TRBD1 (6 bases). This CDR3 comprises 13 residues. Looked up from germline, CDR1 is LNHDA and CDR2 is SQIVND (reference sequence). Trimming removed 7 bases at V and 1 base at J, with 8 bases between. In DNA form, the CDR3 reads TGTGCCAGTAATACAGGGAGCAATCAGCCCCAGCATTTT. Its translation: CASNTGSNQPQHF. The full variable domain, completed using reference TRBV19 and TRBJ1-5, is DGGITQSPKYLFRKEGQNVTLSCEQNLNHDAMYWYRQDPGQGLRLIYYSQIVNDFQKGDIAEGYSVSREKKESFPLTVTSAQKNPTAFYLCASNTGSNQPQHFGDGTRLSIL.

J is TRBJ1-1 and V is TRBV6-5, with D possibly matching TRBD1 (6 bases). Deletions cut 10 bases from V and 11 bases from J, with 17 bases between. This CDR3 has 11 residues. Germline V gene lookup returns CDR1 MNHEY and CDR2 SVGAGI. CDR3 loop: CATAGATGAFF. The CDR3 DNA reads as TGTGCCACCGCGGGGGCTACCGGCGCTTTCTTT.

This chain links TRBV7-2 with TRBJ1-5; no reliable D call. Germline V gives CDR1 SGHTA, CDR2 FQGNSA. Deletions cut 5 bases from V and 8 bases from J, with 10 bases between. CDR3 length equals 12 residues. Here the CDR3 reads CASSAVGKPQHF. The CDR3 nucleotides read TGTGCCAGCAGCGCCGTGGGGAAGCCCCAGCATTTT.